This T cell receptor beta chain was observed in a study of OX40 agonist ivuxolimab in advanced cancers. Broader study findings: Determination of antigen specificity was not performed for the expanded peripheral T cells.

The data were produced by immunoSEQ multiplex PCR, yet TCRdb's version contains in-frame clones alone and is incomplete. This sample has approximately 30,000 clones, with roughly 82% found just once. Note on this clone: Its antigen remains unknown.

CDR3 length: 14 amino acids. The V gene lost 5 bases and the J gene lost 1 base, with 13 bases spanning the gap. Germline lookup yields CDR1 SGDLS and CDR2 YYNGEE. The chain employs TRBV9 and TRBJ2-7; TRBD1 might be the D (6 bases). The receptor was derived from an adult with an advanced solid tumor such as melanoma, head and neck, liver or kidney cancer. The starting material was CD4+ or CD8+ T cells sorted from blood, obtained in a trial of the OX40 agonist ivuxolimab. The CDR3 loop reads CASSLTGGSYEQYF. The CDR3 coding sequence is TGTGCCAGCAGTTTGACAGGCGGGTCCTACGAGCAGTACTTC.